The rows below give T cell receptor beta chains drawn from one sample of a study of Ad26.COV2.S vaccination and SARS-CoV-2 variants. Repertoires were generated with immunoSEQ multiplex PCR, while TCRdb's copy carries only in-frame clones and drops some. The repertoire includes 380,000 or so clones, about nine tenths of them detected once, and around 5.8% sits in the top ten. The sequences come from peripheral blood, collected in a trial of Ad26.COV2.S vaccine versus placebo. These receptors were taken from a person aged 18-60 years who received the Ad26.COV2.S COVID-19 vaccine or a placebo. Each CDR3 is given with its conserved first and last residue. The order of the fields is J gene, V gene, CDR3 protein.

J: TRBJ2-5; V: TRBV3-1/TRBV3-2; CDR3: CASSRRTGYQETQYF
J: TRBJ2-4; V: TRBV3-1/TRBV3-2; CDR3: CASSHSKNIQYF
J: TRBJ1-5; V: TRBV29-1; CDR3: CSVALGTAGNQPQHF
J: TRBJ1-4; V: TRBV6-1; CDR3: CASSDADYGEKLFF
J: TRBJ2-1; V: TRBV6-4; CDR3: CASSSDGGAGTNEQFF
J: TRBJ1-1; V: TRBV27; CDR3: CASSPIIRVAEAFF
J: TRBJ2-3; V: TRBV19; CDR3: CASNNRGTDTQYF
J: TRBJ2-7; V: TRBV18; CDR3: CASSPGGGYEQYF
J: TRBJ1-1; V: TRBV5-4; CDR3: CASSPPGQRLNTEAFF
J: TRBJ2-7; V: TRBV3-1/TRBV3-2; CDR3: CASSNLLGQGAGEQYF
J: TRBJ2-1; V: TRBV9; CDR3: CASGRPPADEQFF
J: TRBJ1-4; V: TRBV5-4; CDR3: CASSYDMNGSEKLFF
J: TRBJ2-6; V: TRBV7-9; CDR3: CASTRNAGIMSSGANVLTF
J: TRBJ2-3; V: TRBV6-2/TRBV6-3; CDR3: CASSPGILGTDTQYF
J: TRBJ1-6; V: TRBV7-3; CDR3: CASSLTGTAYNSPLHF
J: TRBJ2-1; V: TRBV7-2; CDR3: CASSFNRHNEQFF
J: TRBJ2-7; V: TRBV7-2; CDR3: CASSLAPGQWEQYF
J: TRBJ1-2; V: TRBV2; CDR3: CASTADGVLLYGYTF